This T cell receptor beta chain appears in the sequencing data of a study of T-cell reconstitution after alpha-beta-depleted transplantation in children. Only a few counts were recorded for this clonotype. Construction of the TCRbeta library involved unique molecular identifiers. TCRdb reprocessed the PCR reads with MiXCR, giving one entry per CDR3 protein. The sample yields 900,000 or so distinct CDR3 sequences, around 17% seen once. The V gene lost 0 bases and the J gene lost 3 bases, with 15 bases spanning the gap. The CDR3 consists of 16 residues. The germline CDR1 and CDR2 sequences are DFQATT and SNEGSKA (reference sequence).

Here the sequenced sample was PBMCs, mostly from graft donor cells, taken 360 days after TCRalphabeta/CD19-depleted stem cell transplant. The receptor comes from a male patient between 5 and 17 years old who had a stem cell transplant for acute lymphoblastic leukemia, so the T cells may come from the graft donor. The chain links TRBV20-1 to TRBJ2-1; tentatively, D is TRBD2 (5 bases). The CDR3 is CSARDTGGPFYNEQFF. The CDR3 DNA reads TGCAGTGCTAGAGATACCGGCGGGCCGTTCTACAATGAGCAGTTCTTC.